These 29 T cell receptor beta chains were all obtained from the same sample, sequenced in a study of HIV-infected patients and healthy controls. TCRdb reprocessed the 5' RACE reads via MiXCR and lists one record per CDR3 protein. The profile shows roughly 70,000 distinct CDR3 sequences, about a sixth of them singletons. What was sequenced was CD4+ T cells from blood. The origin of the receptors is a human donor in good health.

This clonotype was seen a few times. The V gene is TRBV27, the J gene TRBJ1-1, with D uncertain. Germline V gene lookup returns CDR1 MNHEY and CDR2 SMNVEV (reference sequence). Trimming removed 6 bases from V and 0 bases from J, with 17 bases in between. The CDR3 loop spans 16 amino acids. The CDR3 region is CASSPNVYGMNTEAFF. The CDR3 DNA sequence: TGTGCCAGCAGCCCGAATGTTTACGGTATGAACACTGAAGCTTTCTTT.

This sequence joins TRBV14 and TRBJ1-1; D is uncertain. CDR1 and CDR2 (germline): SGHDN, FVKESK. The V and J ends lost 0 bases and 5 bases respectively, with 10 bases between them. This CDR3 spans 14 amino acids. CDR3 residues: CASSQEVSGTEAFF. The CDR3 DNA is TGTGCCAGCAGCCAAGAGGTCAGCGGGACTGAAGCTTTCTTT.

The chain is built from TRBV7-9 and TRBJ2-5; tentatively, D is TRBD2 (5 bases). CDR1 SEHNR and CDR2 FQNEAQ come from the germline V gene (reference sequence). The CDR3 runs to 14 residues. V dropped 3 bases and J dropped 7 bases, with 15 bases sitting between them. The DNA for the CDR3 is TGTGCCAGCAGCTTTAGACTACAAGAGACGACCCAGTACTTC. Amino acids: CASSFRLQETTQYF.

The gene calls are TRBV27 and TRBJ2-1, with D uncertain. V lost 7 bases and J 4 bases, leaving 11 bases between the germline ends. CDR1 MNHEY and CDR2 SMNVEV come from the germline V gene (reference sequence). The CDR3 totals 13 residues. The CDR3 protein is CASKNPIYNEQFF. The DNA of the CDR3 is TGTGCCAGCAAAAACCCGATTTACAATGAGCAGTTCTTC.

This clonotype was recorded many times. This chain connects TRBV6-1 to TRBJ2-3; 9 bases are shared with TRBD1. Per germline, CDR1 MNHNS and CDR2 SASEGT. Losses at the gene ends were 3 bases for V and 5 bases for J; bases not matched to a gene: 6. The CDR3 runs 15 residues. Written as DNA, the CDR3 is TGTGCCAGCAGTGATTCCTGGACAGGGGTAGATACGCAGTATTTT. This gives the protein CASSDSWTGVDTQYF.

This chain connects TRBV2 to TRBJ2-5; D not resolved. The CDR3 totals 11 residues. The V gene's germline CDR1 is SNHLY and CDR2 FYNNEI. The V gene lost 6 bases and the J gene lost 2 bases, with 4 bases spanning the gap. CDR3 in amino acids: CASSKQETQYF. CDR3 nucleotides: TGTGCCAGCAGCAAGCAAGAGACCCAGTACTTC.

The CDR3 DNA reads as TGTGCCACCAGCAGAGAGGTCGGGGGCAGCAATCAGCCCCAGCATTTT. This translates into CATSREVGGSNQPQHF. This chain connects TRBV15 to TRBJ1-5, with a tentative D call TRBD1 (6 bases). With 0 bases removed from V and 1 base from J, the gap between germline ends came to 10 bases. This CDR3 region has 16 residues. Per the germline V gene, CDR1 is LNHNV and CDR2 is YYDKDF (reference sequence).

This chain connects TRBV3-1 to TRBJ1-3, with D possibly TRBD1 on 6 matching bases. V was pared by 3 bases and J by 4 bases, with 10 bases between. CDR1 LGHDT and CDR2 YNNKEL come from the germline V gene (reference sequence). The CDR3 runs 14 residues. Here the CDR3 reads CASSQGTFGNTIYF. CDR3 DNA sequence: TGTGCCAGCAGCCAGGGGACATTCGGAAACACCATATATTTT.

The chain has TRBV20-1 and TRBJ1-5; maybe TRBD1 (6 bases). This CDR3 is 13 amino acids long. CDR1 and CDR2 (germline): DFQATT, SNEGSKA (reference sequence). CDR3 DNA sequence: TGCAGCGCCGAGACAGGAGGCAATCAGCCCCAGCATTTT. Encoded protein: CSAETGGNQPQHF.

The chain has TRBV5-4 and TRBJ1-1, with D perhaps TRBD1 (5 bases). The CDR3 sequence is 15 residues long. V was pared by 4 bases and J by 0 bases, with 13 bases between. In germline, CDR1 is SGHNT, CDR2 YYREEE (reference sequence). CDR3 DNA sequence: TGTGCCAGCAGCCCGACAGCGCTCATGAACACTGAAGCTTTCTTT. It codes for CASSPTALMNTEAFF.

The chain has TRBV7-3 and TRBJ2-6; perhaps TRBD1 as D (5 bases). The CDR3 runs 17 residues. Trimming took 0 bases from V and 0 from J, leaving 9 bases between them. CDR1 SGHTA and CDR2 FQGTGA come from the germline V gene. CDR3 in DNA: TGTGCCAGCAGCTTAACACCGGACATCTCTGGGGCCAACGTCCTGACTTTC. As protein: CASSLTPDISGANVLTF.

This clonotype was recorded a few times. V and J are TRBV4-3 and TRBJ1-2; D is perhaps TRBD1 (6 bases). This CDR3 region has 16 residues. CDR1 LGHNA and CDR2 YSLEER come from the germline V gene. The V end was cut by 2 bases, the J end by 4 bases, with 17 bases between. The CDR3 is CASSQSPRDRLYGYTF. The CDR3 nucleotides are TGCGCCAGCAGCCAATCCCCCCGAGACAGGCTCTATGGCTACACCTTC.

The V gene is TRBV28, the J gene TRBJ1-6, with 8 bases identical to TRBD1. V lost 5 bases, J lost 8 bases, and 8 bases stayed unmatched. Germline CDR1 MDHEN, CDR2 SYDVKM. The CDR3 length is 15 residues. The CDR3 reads CASSPPTGGHSPLHF. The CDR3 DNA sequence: TGTGCCAGCAGTCCTCCCACAGGGGGACATTCACCCCTCCACTTT. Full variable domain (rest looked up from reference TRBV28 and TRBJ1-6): DVKVTQSSRYLVKRTGEKVFLECVQDMDHENMFWYRQDPGLGLRLIYFSYDVKMKEKGDIPEGYSVSREKKERFSLILESASTNQTSMYLCASSPPTGGHSPLHFGNGTRLTVT.

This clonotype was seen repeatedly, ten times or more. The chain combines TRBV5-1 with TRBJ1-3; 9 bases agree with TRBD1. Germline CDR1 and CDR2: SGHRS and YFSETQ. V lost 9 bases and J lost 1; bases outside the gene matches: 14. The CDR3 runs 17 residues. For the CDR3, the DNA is TGCGCCACCAGAAGGACAGGGGACCTATCATCTGGAAACACCATATATTTT. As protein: CATRRTGDLSSGNTIYF.

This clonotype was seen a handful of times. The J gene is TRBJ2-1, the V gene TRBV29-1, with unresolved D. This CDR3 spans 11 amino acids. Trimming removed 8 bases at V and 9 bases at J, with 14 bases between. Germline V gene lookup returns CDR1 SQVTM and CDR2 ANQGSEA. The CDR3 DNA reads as TGCAGCACCGGTAGGCGGAGTGAGCAGTTCTTC. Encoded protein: CSTGRRSEQFF.

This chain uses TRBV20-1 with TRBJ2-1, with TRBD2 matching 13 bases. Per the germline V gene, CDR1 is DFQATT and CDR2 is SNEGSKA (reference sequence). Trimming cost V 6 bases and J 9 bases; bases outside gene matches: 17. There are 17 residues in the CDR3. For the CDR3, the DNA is TGCAGTGCCGCGCGGGGACTAGCGGGAAAGGGGCGAGCTGAGCAGTTCTTC. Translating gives CSAARGLAGKGRAEQFF.

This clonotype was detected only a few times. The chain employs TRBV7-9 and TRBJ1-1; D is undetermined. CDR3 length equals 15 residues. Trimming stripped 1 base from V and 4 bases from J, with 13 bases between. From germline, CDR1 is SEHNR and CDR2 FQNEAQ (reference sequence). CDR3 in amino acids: CASSLDPGWGTEAFF. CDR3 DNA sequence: TGTGCCAGCAGCTTAGATCCCGGGTGGGGCACTGAAGCTTTCTTT.

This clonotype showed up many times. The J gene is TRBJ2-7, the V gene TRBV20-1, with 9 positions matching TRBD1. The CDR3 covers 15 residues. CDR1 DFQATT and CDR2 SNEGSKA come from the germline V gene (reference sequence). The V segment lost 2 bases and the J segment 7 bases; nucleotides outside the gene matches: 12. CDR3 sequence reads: CSARSRTGDPWEQYF. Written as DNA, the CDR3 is TGCAGTGCTAGAAGTAGGACAGGGGATCCGTGGGAGCAGTACTTC.

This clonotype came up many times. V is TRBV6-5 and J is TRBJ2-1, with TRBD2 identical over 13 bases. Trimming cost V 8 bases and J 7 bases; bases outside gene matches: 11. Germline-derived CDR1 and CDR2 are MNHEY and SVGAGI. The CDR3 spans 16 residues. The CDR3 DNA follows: TGTGCCAGCGGGGGGACTAGCGGGGCGGTAGTAAATGAGCAGTTCTTC. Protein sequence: CASGGTSGAVVNEQFF.

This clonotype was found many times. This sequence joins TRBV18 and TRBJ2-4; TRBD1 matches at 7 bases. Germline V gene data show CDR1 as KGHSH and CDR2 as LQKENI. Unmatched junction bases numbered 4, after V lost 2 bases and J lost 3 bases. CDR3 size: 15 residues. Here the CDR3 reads CASSPRGLGKNIQYF. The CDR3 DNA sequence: TGTGCCAGCTCACCAAGGGGGCTTGGCAAAAACATTCAGTACTTC.

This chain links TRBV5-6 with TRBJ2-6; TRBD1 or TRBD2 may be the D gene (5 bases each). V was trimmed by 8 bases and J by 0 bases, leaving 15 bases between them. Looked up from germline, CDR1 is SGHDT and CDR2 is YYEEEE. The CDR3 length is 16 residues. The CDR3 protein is CASRQGPRSGANVLTF. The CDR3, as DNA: TGTGCCAGTCGTCAGGGACCCCGCTCTGGGGCCAACGTCCTGACTTTC.

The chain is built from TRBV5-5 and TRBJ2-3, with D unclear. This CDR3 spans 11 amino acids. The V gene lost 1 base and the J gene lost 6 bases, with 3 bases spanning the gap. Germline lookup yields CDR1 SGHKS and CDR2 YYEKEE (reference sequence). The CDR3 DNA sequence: TGTGCCAGCAGCTTGATGGATACGCAGTATTTT. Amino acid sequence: CASSLMDTQYF.

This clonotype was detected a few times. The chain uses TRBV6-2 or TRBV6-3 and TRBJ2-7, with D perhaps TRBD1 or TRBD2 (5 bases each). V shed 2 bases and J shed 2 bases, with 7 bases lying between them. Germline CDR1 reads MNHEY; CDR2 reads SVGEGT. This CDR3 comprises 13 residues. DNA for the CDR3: TGTGCCAGCAGTTACAAGGGACCCTACGAGCAGTACTTC. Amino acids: CASSYKGPYEQYF.

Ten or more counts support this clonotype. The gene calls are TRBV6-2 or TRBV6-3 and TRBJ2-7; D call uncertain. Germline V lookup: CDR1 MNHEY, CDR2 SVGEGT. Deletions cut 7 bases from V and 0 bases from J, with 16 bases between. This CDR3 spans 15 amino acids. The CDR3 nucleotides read TGTGCCAGCAAGGCCGGACCTACGAGCTCCTACGAGCAGTACTTC. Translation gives CASKAGPTSSYEQYF.

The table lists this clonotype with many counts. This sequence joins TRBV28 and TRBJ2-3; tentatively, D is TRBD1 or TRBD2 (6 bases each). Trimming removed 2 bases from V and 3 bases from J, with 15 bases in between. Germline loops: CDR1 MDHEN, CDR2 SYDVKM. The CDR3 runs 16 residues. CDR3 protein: CASSLLRGRGTDTQYF. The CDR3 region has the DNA TGTGCCAGCAGTTTACTCCGGGGGCGAGGGACAGATACGCAGTATTTT.

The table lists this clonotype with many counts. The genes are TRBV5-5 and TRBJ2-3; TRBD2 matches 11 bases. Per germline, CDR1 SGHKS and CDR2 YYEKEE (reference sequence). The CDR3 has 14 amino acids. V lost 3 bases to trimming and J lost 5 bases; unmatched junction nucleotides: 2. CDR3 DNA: TGTGCCAGCAGCTCCGGGACTAGCGGAGATACGCAGTATTTT. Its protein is CASSSGTSGDTQYF.

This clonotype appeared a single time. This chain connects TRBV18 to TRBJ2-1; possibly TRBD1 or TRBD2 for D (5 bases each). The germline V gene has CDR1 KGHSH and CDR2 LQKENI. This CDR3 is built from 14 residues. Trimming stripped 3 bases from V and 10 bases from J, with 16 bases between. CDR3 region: CASSPRGGRGEQFF. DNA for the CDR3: TGTGCCAGCTCACCTCGAGGAGGTAGGGGCGAGCAGTTCTTC.

DNA of the CDR3: TGCAGTGCTAGAGATTTGGGATCAAAATTTCAGCCCCAGCATTTT. This translates into CSARDLGSKFQPQHF. The J gene is TRBJ1-5, the V gene TRBV20-1; D gene uncertain. Germline CDR1 reads DFQATT; CDR2 reads SNEGSKA (reference sequence). V was clipped by 0 bases and J by 6 bases, with 15 bases between them. The CDR3 runs 15 residues.

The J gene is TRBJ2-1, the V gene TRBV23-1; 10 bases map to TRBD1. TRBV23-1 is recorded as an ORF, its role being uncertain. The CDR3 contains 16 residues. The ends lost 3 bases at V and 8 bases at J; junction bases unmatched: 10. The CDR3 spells CASSHKPGQGLYEQFF. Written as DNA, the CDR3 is TGCGCCAGCAGTCACAAACCGGGACAGGGGTTGTATGAGCAGTTCTTC.